Following are 20 T cell receptor beta chains from one sample sequenced in a study of shared clonotypes between healthy human individuals. The method was immunoSEQ multiplex PCR; TCRdb's version includes in-frame clones alone and lacks a portion of them. The data show some 1.4 million clones, roughly 97% seen once. The material sequenced was naive CD4+ T cells sorted from blood. Subset meaning: CD45RA+ positively selected. The source is a man under 40 in good health.

A single count supports this clone. The rearrangement joins TRBV2 to TRBJ1-2; D is unresolved. The CDR3 sequence is 13 residues long. Trimming took 4 bases from V and 3 from J, leaving 9 bases between them. The germline gives CDR1 SNHLY, CDR2 FYNNEI. The CDR3: CASSAASHYGYTF. The CDR3 DNA is TGTGCCAGCAGTGCGGCCAGCCACTATGGCTACACCTTC.

As regards this clone: Other DNA sequences in the same sample also yield this CDR3. The chain joins TRBV18 to TRBJ2-1, with no clear D. This CDR3 region has 11 residues. Germline CDR1 is KGHSH and CDR2 is LQKENI. The V gene lost 2 bases and the J gene lost 8 bases, with 4 bases spanning the gap. CDR3 DNA sequence: TGTGCCAGCTCACCAAGGGATGAGCAGTTCTTC. Residues: CASSPRDEQFF.

The chain employs TRBV4-3 and TRBJ2-1; 10 bases agree with TRBD1. Germline V CDR1 and CDR2: LGHNA, YSLEER. V dropped 6 bases and J dropped 5; count of bases not matched to a gene: 4. There are 14 residues in the CDR3. CDR3 protein: CASSRQGAHNEQFF. The CDR3 nucleotides read TGCGCCAGCAGTCGACAGGGGGCACACAATGAGCAGTTCTTC.

V gene TRBV18 combines with J gene TRBJ2-7; possibly TRBD1 or TRBD2 for D (5 bases each). The CDR3 contains 13 residues. Germline CDR1 KGHSH, CDR2 LQKENI. Trimming took 3 bases from V and 12 from J, leaving 18 bases between them. The CDR3, as DNA: TGTGCCAGCTCACCCGGGACGGTCCAGTCCTCGTACTTC. Its translation: CASSPGTVQSSYF.

The chain uses TRBV27 and TRBJ1-4, with 9 positions matching TRBD1. The J segment lost 7 bases and the V segment lost 4 bases, leaving 19 bases of the junction unmatched. The CDR3 length is 19 residues. Looked up from germline, CDR1 is MNHEY and CDR2 is SMNVEV (reference sequence). The CDR3 here is CASSSPIRDRAMRGEKLFF. Written as DNA, the CDR3 is TGTGCCAGCAGTTCACCTATCCGGGACAGGGCAATGAGGGGTGAAAAACTGTTTTTT.

This clone came up once. The chain employs TRBV13 and TRBJ1-4; D not certain. V shed 3 bases and J shed 2 bases, with 7 bases lying between them. Looked up from germline, CDR1 is PRHDT and CDR2 is FYEKMQ (reference sequence). There are 14 residues in the CDR3. The chain's CDR3 is CASSFYRTNEKLFF. DNA of the CDR3: TGTGCCAGCAGCTTCTACCGTACTAATGAAAAACTGTTTTTT.

The chain recombines TRBV5-4 with TRBJ1-1; 8 nucleotides line up with TRBD1. Germline CDR1 reads SGHNT; CDR2 reads YYREEE (reference sequence). After removal of 2 bases from V and 3 bases from J, the junction contained 3 bases not matched to a gene. CDR3 length equals 14 residues. This CDR3 is CASSFGQGYTEAFF. In DNA form, the CDR3 reads TGTGCCAGCAGCTTTGGACAGGGATACACTGAAGCTTTCTTT.

This chain connects TRBV25-1 to TRBJ1-1, with D perhaps matching TRBD1 (6 bases). The CDR3 contains 15 residues. Germline V lookup: CDR1 MGHDK, CDR2 SYGVNS. Trimming took off 2 bases at V and 0 bases at J, with 10 bases between the two ends. The CDR3 region is CASSEGGGVNTEAFF. CDR3 coding DNA: TGTGCCAGCAGTGAAGGTGGGGGCGTGAACACTGAAGCTTTCTTT.

V gene TRBV11-2 combines with J gene TRBJ2-2; D perhaps matches TRBD2 (5 bases). This CDR3 is built from 15 residues. Trimming took off 3 bases at V and 2 bases at J, with 10 bases between the two ends. Germline assignment: CDR1 SGHAT and CDR2 FQNNGV. The CDR3 sequence: CASSFGRHNTGELFF. CDR3 in DNA: TGTGCCAGCAGCTTTGGGAGACACAACACCGGGGAGCTGTTTTTT.

This clone appeared a few times. The V and J genes are TRBV11-2 and TRBJ1-5, with TRBD1 as a possible D gene (5 bases). The CDR3 has 14 residues. The ends were cut back, 4 bases at V and 7 bases at J, with 14 bases in the middle. Germline loops: CDR1 SGHAT, CDR2 FQNNGV. CDR3 in DNA: TGTGCCAGCAGCTCGACATCAGGGAGACAGCCCCAGCATTTT. This sequence encodes CASSSTSGRQPQHF.

The rearrangement uses TRBV25-1 and TRBJ1-2, with D uncertain. Germline CDR1 reads MGHDK; CDR2 reads SYGVNS. Trimming pared 5 bases from V and 7 bases from J, leaving 11 bases between. This CDR3 region has 12 residues. The CDR3 region has the DNA TGTGCCAGCAGTACTTCCTGGGGTGGCTACACCTTC. Its protein product is CASSTSWGGYTF.

This clone was detected only once. This chain joins TRBV9 and TRBJ2-5, with TRBD1 matching 9 bases. The CDR3 sequence is 14 residues long. Germline trimming cut 3 bases from V and 8 bases from J; bases unmatched to any gene: 8. From germline, CDR1 is SGDLS and CDR2 YYNGEE. The CDR3 reads CASSARDRVDTQYF. For the CDR3, the DNA is TGTGCCAGCAGCGCCCGGGACAGGGTTGATACCCAGTACTTC.

Comment on this clone: At one of its ends the junction is not consistent with the germline gene, which may arise from a read error. V usage is TRBV25-1 and J usage is TRBJ2-7; 7 positions match TRBD2. Germline CDR1 is MGHDK and CDR2 is SYGVNS. This CDR3 is built from 12 residues. CDR3 residues: CASSGGTTLKFF. CDR3 coding DNA: TGTGCCAGCAGTGGAGGGACTACCCTTAAGTTCTTC.

The gene calls are TRBV15 and TRBJ2-7; D ambiguous. There are 15 residues in the CDR3. Trimming took off 0 bases at V and 0 bases at J, with 9 bases between the two ends. Germline V lookup: CDR1 LNHNV, CDR2 YYDKDF (reference sequence). In DNA, the CDR3 is TGTGCCACCAGCAGAGATATACAGAGCTCCTACGAGCAGTACTTC. As protein: CATSRDIQSSYEQYF.

Concerning this clone: The sample holds other DNA sequences that translate to the same CDR3. Here the CDR3 reads CASSRTGPYEQYF. Here the CDR3 DNA reads TGTGCCAGCAGTCGCACAGGTCCCTACGAGCAGTACTTC. The V gene is TRBV6-5, the J gene TRBJ2-7, with D possibly being TRBD1 (5 bases). The CDR3 has 13 residues. The germline CDR1 and CDR2 sequences are MNHEY and SVGAGI. The V end lost 5 bases, the J end lost 2 bases, and 10 bases lay between the germline ends.

This chain connects TRBV6-6 to TRBJ2-7; 7 bases are shared with TRBD1. V was clipped by 9 bases and J by 5 bases; unmatched bases: 7. The CDR3 has 12 residues. From germline, CDR1 is MNHNY and CDR2 SVGAGI (reference sequence). The CDR3 DNA sequence: TGTGCCAGTATGACAGGGTTCGACGAGCAGTACTTC. As protein: CASMTGFDEQYF.

This sequence joins TRBV2 and TRBJ2-3; 11 bases line up with TRBD1. J lost 3 bases, V lost 6 bases, and 2 bases had no gene match. The germline V gene encodes CDR1 SNHLY and CDR2 FYNNEI. This CDR3 has 14 amino acids. The DNA for the CDR3 is TGTGCCAGCAGGGGGACAGGGGGGACAGATACGCAGTATTTT. As protein: CASRGTGGTDTQYF. Combining the CDR3 with reference TRBV2 and TRBJ2-3 gives the whole variable domain EPEVTQTPSHQVTQMGQEVILRCVPISNHLYFYWYRQILGQKVEFLVSFYNNEISEKSEIFDDQFSVERPDGSNFTLKIRSTKLEDSAMYFCASRGTGGTDTQYFGPGTRLTVL.

CDR3 sequence reads: CASSLGVPLKGNEQYF. The CDR3 DNA follows: TGTGCCAGCAGTTTAGGGGTACCTCTTAAAGGGAACGAGCAGTACTTC. The genes are TRBV28 and TRBJ2-7; unclear D gene. CDR3 length: 16 amino acids. V shed 2 bases and J shed 5 bases, with 19 bases lying between them. Germline assignment: CDR1 MDHEN and CDR2 SYDVKM.

The chain is built from TRBV27 and TRBJ1-5, with D possibly being TRBD1 (5 bases). Germline CDR1 reads MNHEY; CDR2 reads SMNVEV (reference sequence). V lost 3 bases and J lost 5, with 8 bases in between. The CDR3 totals 13 residues. The CDR3 DNA is TGTGCCAGCAGTTTGGGCAGGGATCAGCCCCAGCATTTT. This gives the protein CASSLGRDQPQHF.

The chain recombines TRBV11-2 with TRBJ2-3; D gene unclear. The CDR3 is 15 amino acids. Deletions cut 5 bases from V and 2 bases from J, with 14 bases between. Germline CDR1 and CDR2: SGHAT and FQNNGV. The CDR3, as DNA: TGTGCCAGCAGCGAGCTGGGCAGCCACACAGATACGCAGTATTTT. Translated, it gives CASSELGSHTDTQYF. Full variable domain (missing parts from reference TRBV11-2 and TRBJ2-3): EAGVAQSPRYKIIEKRQSVAFWCNPISGHATLYWYQQILGQGPKLLIQFQNNGVVDDSQLPKDRFSAERLKGVDSTLKIQPAKLEDSAVYLCASSELGSHTDTQYFGPGTRLTVL.